This TCR beta chain stems from a study of shared clonotypes between healthy human individuals. About the research overall: A few men and a couple of women, aged 18 to 49, were donors. Notes on the study in general: The researchers took only blood, and tissue repertoires probably look different. Relative to memory subsets, naive subsets generally showed larger estimated richness.

Researchers divided each subset's genomic DNA evenly across several immunoSEQ plates. Clones were sequenced by immunoSEQ multiplex PCR, and TCRdb holds only the in-frame ones, with some missing. The table shows roughly 530,000 clones, with less than 96% occurring only once. Germline CDR1 is MNHEY and CDR2 is SVGAGI. The CDR3 has 14 residues. A remark on this clone: Antigen unknown. At the DNA level, this CDR3 is encoded by other sequences in the same sample as well.

Input material: naive CD4+ T cells sorted from blood. Subset meaning: CD45RA+ positively selected. J is TRBJ2-5 and V is TRBV6-5; 7 bases line up with TRBD2. The J call may be wrong; the DNA end is better matched by TRBJ2-7. This TCR came from a woman aged 30 to 39 in good health. The CDR3 DNA reads TGTGCCAGCAGTTACTCGCGGGAGACCTACGAGCAGTACTTC. Protein: CASSYSRETYEQYF.